This paragraph reports one T cell receptor beta chain. Its specificity is unknown. Germline V CDR1 and CDR2: MNHEY, SVGAGI. Trimming removed 0 bases from V and 9 bases from J; junction bases left unmatched: 21. The CDR3 has 21 amino acids. Subjects with ophthalmopathy showed a Clinical Activity Score no lower than 3, a NOSPECS grade no lower than 4, and a duration shorter than 3 months. Each diagnosis drew on symptoms, thyroxine, TRAb, thyroid ultrasound and orbital computed tomography findings. RNA transcripts served as the template for amplifying TCR beta CDR3 regions. RT-PCR in the first round (using the HTBI primer set) targeted the TCR CDR3. TCRdb used MiXCR to reprocess the multiplex PCR reads, holding one entry per CDR3 protein. The table lists approximately 690,000 distinct CDR3 sequences, under 25% of them singletons. The sample comes from a study of T cells in Graves' hyperthyroidism and ophthalmopathy.

General study points: Through a model of 13 V-J features, ophthalmopathy was separated from stable hyperthyroidism.

This TCR came from a man under 40 with Graves' ophthalmopathy. The sequenced sample was blood. V usage is TRBV6-5 and J usage is TRBJ2-1; TRBD2 matches 12 bases. The CDR3 nucleotides read TGTGCCAGCAGTTACTCGTTAATCCCCCCCCGAAGACTAGCGGGAGCGAGTGAGCAGTTCTTC. It is translated as CASSYSLIPPRRLAGASEQFF.